Following are 32 T cell receptor beta chains from one sample sequenced in a study of T cell clonotyping in hematopoietic cell transplantation. Assay used: immunoSEQ multiplex PCR; TCRdb lists only in-frame clones, some missing. The data contain 12,000 to 15,000 clones, 94% of them singletons. The sequenced sample was PBMCs, obtained 30 days after allogeneic stem cell transplant. The receptors stem from a male patient between 60 and 69 years old who had an allogeneic stem cell transplant from an unrelated donor, so the T cells may come from the graft donor. Some clones in this sample may be carry-over from other donors' samples.

This clone occurred once. V is TRBV5-1 and J is TRBJ2-7, with D perhaps assigned TRBD1 or TRBD2 (5 bases each). Trimming took off 2 bases at V and 3 bases at J, with 15 bases between the two ends. CDR3 size: 15 residues. Germline CDR1 reads SGHRS; CDR2 reads YFSETQ. The CDR3 sequence is CASSLATGAGYEQYF. As DNA, the CDR3 is TGCGCCAGCAGCTTAGCTACCGGGGCCGGCTACGAGCAGTACTTC. Supplemented by reference TRBV5-1 and TRBJ2-7, the full variable domain reads KAGVTQTPRYLIKTRGQQVTLSCSPISGHRSVSWYQQTPGQGLQFLFEYFSETQRNKGNFPGRFSGRQFSNSRSEMNVSTLELGDSALYLCASSLATGAGYEQYFGPGTRLTVT.

Only one count was recorded for this clone. The rearrangement joins TRBV6-5 to TRBJ1-2; 7 bases agree with TRBD1. Germline-derived CDR1 and CDR2 are MNHEY and SVGAGI. The CDR3 is made up of 14 amino acids. V shed 2 bases and J 4 bases; nucleotides not matched to a gene: 4. CDR3 residues: CASSYTRDSYGYTF. CDR3 DNA sequence: TGTGCCAGCAGTTACACCCGGGACAGCTATGGCTACACCTTC.

CDR3 in amino acids: CASSRGLAGGVETQYF. CDR3 bases: TGTGCCAGCAGCCGAGGACTAGCGGGGGGAGTTGAGACCCAGTACTTC. The chain has TRBV7-6 and TRBJ2-5; 14 bases match TRBD2. Trimming took 5 bases from V and 5 from J; bases not matched to a gene: 7. This CDR3 spans 16 amino acids. Germline V lookup: CDR1 SGHVS, CDR2 FNYEAQ.

The V gene is TRBV7-8, the J gene TRBJ1-2; 8 bases are shared with TRBD1. Germline V gene lookup returns CDR1 SGHVS and CDR2 FQNEAQ. V gave up 5 bases and J gave up 7 bases; unmatched junction bases: 12. CDR3 length: 15 residues. This CDR3 reads CASSTRQGIAGGYTF. CDR3 DNA sequence: TGTGCCAGCAGCACAAGACAGGGGATAGCGGGTGGCTACACCTTC.

The V and J genes are TRBV19 and TRBJ1-6; D gene unclear. CDR3 length equals 15 residues. Trimming removed 3 bases at V and 13 bases at J, with 19 bases between. The germline gives CDR1 LNHDA, CDR2 SQIVND (reference sequence). CDR3: CASSIALTASSPLHF. DNA for the CDR3: TGTGCCAGTAGTATTGCACTGACGGCATCCTCTCCCCTCCACTTT.

The rearrangement uses TRBV9 and TRBJ2-3, with D uncertain. The CDR3 spans 15 residues. With 2 bases removed from V and 2 bases from J, the gap between germline ends came to 12 bases. CDR1 and CDR2 (germline): SGDLS, YYNGEE. CDR3 loop: CASSVLGSFTDTQYF. For the CDR3, the DNA is TGTGCCAGCAGCGTGTTAGGCAGCTTCACAGATACGCAGTATTTT.

The rearrangement links TRBV5-6 to TRBJ2-1; D is undetermined. The CDR3 loop spans 15 amino acids. Germline V gene lookup returns CDR1 SGHDT and CDR2 YYEEEE. The ends were cut back, 4 bases at V and 0 bases at J, with 11 bases in the middle. In nucleotides, the CDR3 is TGTGCCAGCAGCCCCCCGAGCTTCTCCTACAATGAGCAGTTCTTC. It codes for CASSPPSFSYNEQFF.

The chain couples TRBV7-2 to TRBJ2-7; D is ambiguous. The CDR3 length is 12 residues. Per the germline V gene, CDR1 is SGHTA and CDR2 is FQGNSA. V was trimmed by 3 bases and J by 5 bases, leaving 8 bases between them. CDR3 sequence (DNA): TGTGCCAGCAGCTTTCGCGGCAACGAGCAGTACTTC. It specifies CASSFRGNEQYF.

The V and J genes are TRBV5-6 and TRBJ1-4; the D gene is possibly TRBD1 (5 bases). Germline V lookup: CDR1 SGHDT, CDR2 YYEEEE. This CDR3 region has 15 residues. Trimming removed 3 bases from V and 11 bases from J, with 20 bases in between. As DNA, the CDR3 is TGTGCCAGCAGCTCGGGGGTATTCACAGGTGATAAACTGTTTTTT. Protein sequence: CASSSGVFTGDKLFF.

This rearrangement joins TRBV5-1 to TRBJ1-1; D not certain. This CDR3 has 14 amino acids. CDR1 is SGHRS, CDR2 YFSETQ, per germline. Trimming cost V 1 base and J 0 bases, with 7 bases left between them. CDR3 region: CASSLTPLNTEAFF. The CDR3 nucleotides read TGCGCCAGCAGCTTGACCCCTTTGAACACTGAAGCTTTCTTT.

The V gene is TRBV11-3, the J gene TRBJ1-1, with D hard to call. The germline gives CDR1 SGHNT, CDR2 YENEEA. The CDR3 loop spans 15 amino acids. V lost 1 base and J 3 bases, leaving 12 bases between the germline ends. The CDR3 protein is CASSLGGAYDTEAFF. Here the CDR3 DNA reads TGTGCCAGCAGCTTAGGAGGAGCTTACGACACTGAAGCTTTCTTT.

The chain uses TRBV29-1 and TRBJ1-4; D is unresolved. Trimming took off 4 bases at V and 7 bases at J, with 10 bases between the two ends. Germline lookup yields CDR1 SQVTM and CDR2 ANQGSEA. This CDR3 region has 12 residues. CDR3 region: CSVVFEGEKLFF. The CDR3 coding sequence is TGCAGCGTTGTATTCGAGGGTGAAAAACTGTTTTTT.

This chain joins TRBV2 and TRBJ1-2; 7 bases fit TRBD1. This CDR3 spans 17 amino acids. Trimming took 3 bases from V and 4 from J; bases not matched to a gene: 14. CDR1 SNHLY and CDR2 FYNNEI come from the germline V gene. In DNA, the CDR3 is TGTGCCAGCAGTGAGGCTAGGGAGGGGGCATACATCTATGGCTACACCTTC. Amino acids: CASSEAREGAYIYGYTF. The whole variable domain, remainder taken from reference TRBV2 and TRBJ1-2, is EPEVTQTPSHQVTQMGQEVILRCVPISNHLYFYWYRQILGQKVEFLVSFYNNEISEKSEIFDDQFSVERPDGSNFTLKIRSTKLEDSAMYFCASSEAREGAYIYGYTFGSGTRLTVV.

The chain has TRBV23-1 and TRBJ1-4; tentatively, D is TRBD1 (5 bases). TRBV23-1 is an ORF, with its function uncertain. The CDR3 length is 16 residues. Deletions cut 0 bases from V and 3 bases from J, with 11 bases between. CDR3: CASSQSGQGANEKLFF. The DNA of the CDR3 is TGCGCCAGCAGTCAATCGGGGCAGGGAGCTAATGAAAAACTGTTTTTT.

V is TRBV9 and J is TRBJ1-6, with 12 nucleotides matching TRBD1. The CDR3 consists of 17 residues. Trimming at V came to 6 bases and at J to 10 bases, leaving 14 bases not matched to a gene. Germline V gives CDR1 SGDLS, CDR2 YYNGEE. CDR3 in amino acids: CASTPGQGAGWESPLHF. CDR3 in DNA: TGTGCCAGCACTCCGGGACAGGGGGCTGGCTGGGAATCACCCCTCCACTTT.

The chain carries TRBV7-2 and TRBJ2-4; D is uncertain. Germline V CDR1 and CDR2: SGHTA, FQGNSA. This CDR3 spans 13 amino acids. V lost 2 bases and J 9 bases, leaving 11 bases between the germline ends. The CDR3 spells CASSLSHNSIQYF. The CDR3 DNA reads TGTGCCAGCAGCTTATCTCACAATAGCATTCAGTACTTC. Complete variable domain (other parts from reference TRBV7-2 and TRBJ2-4): GAGVSQSPSNKVTEKGKDVELRCDPISGHTALYWYRQSLGQGLEFLIYFQGNSAPDKSGLPSDRFSAERTGGSVSTLTIQRTQQEDSAVYLCASSLSHNSIQYFGAGTRLSVL.

This chain uses TRBV7-8 with TRBJ1-1; D gene uncertain. The ends were cut back, 1 base at V and 0 bases at J, with 12 bases in the middle. CDR1 and CDR2 from the germline V gene are SGHVS and FQNEAQ. CDR3 length equals 16 residues. The CDR3 DNA reads as TGTGCCAGCAGCTTAGGGGATTATCTCATGAACACTGAAGCTTTCTTT. Its protein is CASSLGDYLMNTEAFF.

V is TRBV7-8 and J is TRBJ2-1; 9 positions match TRBD1. Per germline, CDR1 SGHVS and CDR2 FQNEAQ. This CDR3 region has 14 residues. Trimming cost V 4 bases and J 4 bases; bases outside gene matches: 2. The CDR3 is CASSYGTGYNEQFF. DNA of the CDR3: TGTGCCAGCAGCTACGGGACAGGGTACAATGAGCAGTTCTTC.

This clone was seen just once. V gene TRBV5-1 combines with J gene TRBJ1-2; TRBD1 aligns across 9 bases. The CDR3 is made up of 13 amino acids. V was pared by 6 bases and J by 6 bases, with 6 bases of the junction left unmatched. The germline V gene has CDR1 SGHRS and CDR2 YFSETQ. DNA for the CDR3: TGCGCCAGCACCCCGGGACAGGGTAATGGCTACACCTTC. Its translation is CASTPGQGNGYTF. The full variable domain, in which reference TRBV5-1 and TRBJ1-2 provide the parts outside the CDR3, is KAGVTQTPRYLIKTRGQQVTLSCSPISGHRSVSWYQQTPGQGLQFLFEYFSETQRNKGNFPGRFSGRQFSNSRSEMNVSTLELGDSALYLCASTPGQGNGYTFGSGTRLTVV.

The chain is built from TRBV4-1 and TRBJ1-1, with TRBD1 matching 7 bases. Germline V gene lookup returns CDR1 MGHRA and CDR2 YSYEKL. The V and J ends lost 1 base and 0 bases, in that order; junction bases with no gene match: 2. The CDR3 is 15 residues long. The CDR3 spells CASSQGDSMNTEAFF. As DNA, the CDR3 is TGCGCCAGCAGCCAAGGGGACAGTATGAACACTGAAGCTTTCTTT.

This chain uses TRBV19 with TRBJ1-1; D is unresolved. This CDR3 is 14 amino acids long. Germline CDR1 and CDR2: LNHDA and SQIVND (reference sequence). V was clipped by 3 bases and J by 4 bases, with 12 bases between them. The CDR3 loop is CASSIPTAATEAFF. CDR3 coding DNA: TGTGCCAGTAGTATCCCCACCGCGGCCACTGAAGCTTTCTTT.

CDR3 bases: TGTGCCAGTAGGCCGACCGGGACAGTAAAATACGAGCAGTACTTC. Encoded protein: CASRPTGTVKYEQYF. This sequence joins TRBV19 and TRBJ2-7; 7 bases line up with TRBD1. The V gene's germline CDR1 is LNHDA and CDR2 SQIVND (reference sequence). CDR3 length: 15 amino acids. J lost 4 bases, V lost 6 bases, and 12 bases had no gene match.

The V gene is TRBV7-9, the J gene TRBJ2-1; 13 positions agree with TRBD2. The V segment lost 5 bases and the J segment 7 bases; nucleotides outside the gene matches: 5. The germline V gene has CDR1 SEHNR and CDR2 FQNEAQ (reference sequence). CDR3 size: 15 residues. The CDR3 region is CASSLLAGGLNEQFF. In DNA, the CDR3 is TGTGCCAGCAGCCTACTAGCGGGGGGGTTGAATGAGCAGTTCTTC.

This clone qualifies as medium-sized. The rearrangement uses TRBV7-7 and TRBJ2-7; D perhaps matches TRBD2 (5 bases). Germline CDR1 reads SSHAT; CDR2 reads FNYEAQ (reference sequence). The CDR3 spans 13 residues. V shed 5 bases and J shed 3 bases, with 11 bases lying between them. CDR3 in DNA: TGTGCCAGCAGCCCCCAACTAGGCTACGAGCAGTACTTC. It translates to CASSPQLGYEQYF. The whole variable domain, remainder taken from reference TRBV7-7 and TRBJ2-7, is GAGVSQSPRYKVTKRGQDVTLRCDPISSHATLYWYQQALGQGPEFLTYFNYEAQPDKSGLPSDRFSAERPEGSISTLTIQRTEQRDSAMYRCASSPQLGYEQYFGPGTRLTVT.

In nucleotides, the CDR3 is TGCGCCAGCAGCTTGTACACTAGCGCTACCTACGAGCAGTACTTC. This sequence encodes CASSLYTSATYEQYF. J is TRBJ2-7 and V is TRBV5-1; 7 bases align to TRBD2. J lost 2 bases, V lost 1 base, and 6 bases had no gene match. The CDR3 is 15 residues long. Germline lookup yields CDR1 SGHRS and CDR2 YFSETQ.

The chain is built from TRBV19 and TRBJ2-2, with TRBD2 matching over 7 bases. CDR3 size: 14 residues. Trimming removed 5 bases from V and 3 bases from J; junction bases left unmatched: 3. The germline V gene encodes CDR1 LNHDA and CDR2 SQIVND (reference sequence). The CDR3: CASSAGAYTGELFF. In nucleotides, the CDR3 is TGTGCCAGTAGTGCGGGAGCGTACACCGGGGAGCTGTTTTTT.

The chain is built from TRBV19 and TRBJ1-3, with D tentatively TRBD1 (5 bases). The V end was cut by 3 bases, the J end by 0 bases, with 12 bases between. This CDR3 is built from 16 residues. CDR1 and CDR2 from the germline V gene are LNHDA and SQIVND (reference sequence). DNA for the CDR3: TGTGCCAGTAGTATCCTGGACACGAGCTCTGGAAACACCATATATTTT. Its translation is CASSILDTSSGNTIYF. Full variable domain (rest looked up from reference TRBV19 and TRBJ1-3): DGGITQSPKYLFRKEGQNVTLSCEQNLNHDAMYWYRQDPGQGLRLIYYSQIVNDFQKGDIAEGYSVSREKKESFPLTVTSAQKNPTAFYLCASSILDTSSGNTIYFGEGSWLTVV.

The chain carries TRBV19 and TRBJ2-4, with D perhaps matching TRBD2 (5 bases). V lost 4 bases to trimming and J lost 12 bases, with 16 bases between them. The CDR3 consists of 13 residues. Germline assignment: CDR1 LNHDA and CDR2 SQIVND (reference sequence). This CDR3 is CASSSSYSSSQYF. DNA of the CDR3: TGTGCCAGTAGTAGCTCCTACTCTAGCAGTCAGTACTTC.

The chain joins TRBV15 to TRBJ1-5; D remains ambiguous. Trimming shortened V by 0 bases and J by 6 bases, and 12 bases separated the two germline ends. The CDR3 consists of 15 residues. Germline V lookup: CDR1 LNHNV, CDR2 YYDKDF (reference sequence). CDR3 nucleotide sequence: TGTGCCACCAGCAGAGAATACACGGTCGGTCAGCCCCAGCATTTT. The encoded protein is CATSREYTVGQPQHF.

The chain couples TRBV2 to TRBJ2-1, with TRBD2 identical over 8 bases. Germline V gene lookup returns CDR1 SNHLY and CDR2 FYNNEI. V trimming: 6 bases; J trimming: 13 bases; junction bases outside the gene matches: 11. This CDR3 is built from 13 residues. The CDR3 DNA reads TGTGCCAGCAGGCCGGGACTAGGGGAGCATCAGTTCTTC. The encoded protein is CASRPGLGEHQFF.

This chain uses TRBV19 with TRBJ2-5; TRBD1 might be the D (6 bases). The CDR3 is made up of 14 amino acids. Deletions cut 4 bases from V and 2 bases from J, with 11 bases between. Germline V gives CDR1 LNHDA, CDR2 SQIVND (reference sequence). Written as DNA, the CDR3 is TGTGCCAGTAGTACGGGGACACTACAAGAGACCCAGTACTTC. Its translation is CASSTGTLQETQYF.

This chain uses TRBV9 with TRBJ1-4; D perhaps matches TRBD1 (5 bases). Trimming left V 0 bases short and J 7 bases short, with 13 bases between. Germline V lookup: CDR1 SGDLS, CDR2 YYNGEE. This CDR3 is built from 15 residues. The CDR3 bases are TGTGCCAGCAGCGTAGTGGGGGGGGTTGGTGAAAAACTGTTTTTT. Translated: CASSVVGGVGEKLFF.